This T cell receptor (beta chain) comes out of a study of shared clonotypes between healthy human individuals. Study conclusions and caveats: As a rule, naive subsets had a larger estimated richness than memory subsets. A small donor pool kept down the genetic and exposure-history diversity that was represented.

Naive CD8 cells were CD45RO-negative, positively selected for CCR7, excluding terminally differentiated effector memory CD45RA+ cells. Repertoires were generated with immunoSEQ multiplex PCR, while TCRdb's copy carries only in-frame clones and drops some. The sample has nearly 2 million clones; approximately 94% are singletons. There are 13 residues in the CDR3. Trimming took 5 bases from V and 10 from J, leaving 18 bases between them. CDR1 and CDR2 (germline): GTSNPN, SVGIG (reference sequence). About this clone: What it binds is unknown.

The sequencing sample was made of naive CD8+ T cells sorted from blood. The TCR was taken from a man younger than 35 in good health. The rearrangement uses TRBV30 and TRBJ2-1, with D tentatively TRBD2 (6 bases). The CDR3 is CAWGEVPMGEQFF. DNA of the CDR3: TGTGCCTGGGGGGAGGTCCCAATGGGGGAGCAGTTCTTC.